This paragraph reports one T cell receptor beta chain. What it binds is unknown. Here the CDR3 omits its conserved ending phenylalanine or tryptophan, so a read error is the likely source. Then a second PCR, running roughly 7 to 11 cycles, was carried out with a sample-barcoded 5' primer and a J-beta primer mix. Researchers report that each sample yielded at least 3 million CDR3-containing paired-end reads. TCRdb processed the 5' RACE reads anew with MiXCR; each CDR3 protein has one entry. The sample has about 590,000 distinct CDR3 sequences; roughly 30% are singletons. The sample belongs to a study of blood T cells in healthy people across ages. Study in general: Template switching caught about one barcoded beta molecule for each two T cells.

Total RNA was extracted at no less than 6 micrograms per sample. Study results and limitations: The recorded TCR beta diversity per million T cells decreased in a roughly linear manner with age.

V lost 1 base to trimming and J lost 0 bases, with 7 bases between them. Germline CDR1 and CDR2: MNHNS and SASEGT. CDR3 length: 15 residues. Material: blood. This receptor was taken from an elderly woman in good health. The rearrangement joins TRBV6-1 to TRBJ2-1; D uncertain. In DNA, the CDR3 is TGTGCCAGCAGTGAAGGCGGTAGCTCCTACAATGAGCAGTTCTTA. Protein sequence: CASSEGGSSYNEQFL.